A single TCR beta chain is shown here with its context. The antigen it recognizes is unknown. It has no much larger one-base neighbor in the sample; base qualities were not kept. The germline V gene (reference sequence) gives CDR1 as SGHKS and CDR2 as YYEKEE. Taken from cysteine to phenylalanine, the CDR3 has 15 residues. The read is trimmed to its CDR3 DNA, 45 bases read in frame from base 1. Between the V and J ends, shortened by 2 bases and 3 bases respectively, the junction contains 11 bases. The study evaluated CTLA-4 blockade (ipilimumab) given together with focal radiation therapy in patients who had chemo-refractory metastatic non-small-cell lung cancer. The protocol used for the library was the immunoSEQ multiplex PCR assay. TCRdb took this table from immuneACCESS and kept in-frame rearrangements with V and J called. Such tables lack part of the clones; where checked against another copy, unresolved V genes explain under half of the gap, and the rest is unexplained. The sample yields about 95,000 clones; around 82% were counted once. Of the sample, around 0.8% is held by the ten largest clones.

The sample belongs to a study of radiotherapy plus CTLA-4 blockade in lung cancer (dated by TCRdb to the late 2010s). Broadly, across the study: Objective responses occurred in 18% of enrolled patients, and 30% to 40% achieved disease control. What the study reported, not specific to this receptor: TCR clones derived from tumors expanded in peripheral blood after treatment with radiotherapy and ipilimumab. Early dynamic changes in blood T cell clones, together with increased serum interferon-beta after radiation, were reported as the strongest predictors of response.

The source is a human donor with non-small cell lung cancer who had stable disease on radiotherapy plus ipilimumab. Here the sequenced sample was peripheral blood, taken from a patient treated with radiotherapy plus ipilimumab. The sequence is built from TRBV5-5 and TRBJ2-2, with the D gene not confidently named. The DNA sequence is as follows: TGTGCCAGCAGCTTCCAGCCCGCTGACACCGGGGAGCTGTTTTTT. This sequence encodes CASSFQPADTGELFF.